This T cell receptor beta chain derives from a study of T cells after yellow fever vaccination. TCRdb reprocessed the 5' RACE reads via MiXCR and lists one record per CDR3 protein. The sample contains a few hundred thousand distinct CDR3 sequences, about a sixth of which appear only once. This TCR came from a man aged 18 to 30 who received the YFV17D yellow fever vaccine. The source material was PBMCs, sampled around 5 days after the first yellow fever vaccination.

The CDR3: CSVEGQGLGDGYTF. Here the CDR3 DNA reads TGCAGCGTTGAAGGACAGGGCTTGGGTGATGGCTACACCTTC. This chain joins TRBV29-1 and TRBJ1-2; 7 bases map to TRBD1. This CDR3 comprises 14 residues. V lost 1 base and J lost 6; bases outside the gene matches: 8. Germline CDR1 reads SQVTM; CDR2 reads ANQGSEA.